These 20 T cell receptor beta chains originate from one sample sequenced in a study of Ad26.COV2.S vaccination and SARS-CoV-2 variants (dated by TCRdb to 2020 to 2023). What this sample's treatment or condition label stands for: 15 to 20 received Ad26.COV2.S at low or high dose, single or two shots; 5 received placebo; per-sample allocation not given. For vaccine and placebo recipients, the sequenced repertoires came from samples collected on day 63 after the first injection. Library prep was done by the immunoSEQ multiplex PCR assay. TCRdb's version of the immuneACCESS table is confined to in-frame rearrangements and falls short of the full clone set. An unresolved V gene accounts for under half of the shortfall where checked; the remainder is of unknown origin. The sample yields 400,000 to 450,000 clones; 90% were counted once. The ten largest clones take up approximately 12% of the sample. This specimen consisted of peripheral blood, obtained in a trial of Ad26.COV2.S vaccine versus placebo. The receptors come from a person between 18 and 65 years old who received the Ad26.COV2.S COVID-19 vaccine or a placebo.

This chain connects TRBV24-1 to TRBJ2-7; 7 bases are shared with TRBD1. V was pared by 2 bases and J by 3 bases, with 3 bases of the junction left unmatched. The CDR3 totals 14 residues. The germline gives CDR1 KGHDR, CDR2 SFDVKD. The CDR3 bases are TGTGCCACCAGTGATTCCTCAGGGGGCTACGAGCAGTACTTC. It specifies CATSDSSGGYEQYF.

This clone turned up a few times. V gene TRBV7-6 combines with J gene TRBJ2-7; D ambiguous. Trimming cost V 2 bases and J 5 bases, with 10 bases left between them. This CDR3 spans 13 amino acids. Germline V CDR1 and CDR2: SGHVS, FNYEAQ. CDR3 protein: CASSLSLTHEQYF. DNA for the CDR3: TGTGCCAGCAGCTTATCTCTAACACACGAGCAGTACTTC.

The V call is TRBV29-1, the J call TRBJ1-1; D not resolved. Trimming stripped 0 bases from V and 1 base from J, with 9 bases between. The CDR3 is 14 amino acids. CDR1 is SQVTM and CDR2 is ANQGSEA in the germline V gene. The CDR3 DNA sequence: TGCAGCGTTGAAGATCACGTAGCGAACACTGAAGCTTTCTTT. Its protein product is CSVEDHVANTEAFF.

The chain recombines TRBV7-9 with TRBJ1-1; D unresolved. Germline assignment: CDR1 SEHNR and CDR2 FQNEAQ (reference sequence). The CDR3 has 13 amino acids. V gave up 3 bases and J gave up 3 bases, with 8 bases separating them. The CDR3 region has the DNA TGTGCCAGCAGCTTTACAGTGGACACTGAAGCTTTCTTT. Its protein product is CASSFTVDTEAFF.

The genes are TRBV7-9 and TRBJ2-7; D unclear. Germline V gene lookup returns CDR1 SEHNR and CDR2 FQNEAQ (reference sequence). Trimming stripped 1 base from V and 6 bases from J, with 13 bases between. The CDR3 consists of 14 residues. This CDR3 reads CASSLVEDGSEQYF. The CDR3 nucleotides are TGTGCCAGCAGCTTAGTAGAGGACGGATCCGAGCAGTACTTC. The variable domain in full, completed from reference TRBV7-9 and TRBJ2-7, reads DTGVSQNPRHKITKRGQNVTFRCDPISEHNRLYWYRQTLGQGPEFLTYFQNEAQLEKSRLLSDRFSAERPKGSFSTLEIQRTEQGDSAMYLCASSLVEDGSEQYFGPGTRLTVT.

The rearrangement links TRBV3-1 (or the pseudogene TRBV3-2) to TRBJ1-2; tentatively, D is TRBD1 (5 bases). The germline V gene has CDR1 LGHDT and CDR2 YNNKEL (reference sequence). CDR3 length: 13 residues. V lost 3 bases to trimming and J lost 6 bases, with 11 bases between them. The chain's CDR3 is CASSHNGGDGYTF. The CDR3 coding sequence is TGTGCCAGCAGCCACAACGGGGGGGATGGCTACACCTTC.

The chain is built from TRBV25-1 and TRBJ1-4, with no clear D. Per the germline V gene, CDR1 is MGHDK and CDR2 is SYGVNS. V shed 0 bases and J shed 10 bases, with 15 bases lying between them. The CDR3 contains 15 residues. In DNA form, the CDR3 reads TGTGCCAGCAGTGAATATCTGGGCGGCCAGATAAAACTGTTTTTT. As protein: CASSEYLGGQIKLFF. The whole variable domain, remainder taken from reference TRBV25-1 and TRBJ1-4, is EADIYQTPRYLVIGTGKKITLECSQTMGHDKMYWYQQDPGMELHLIHYSYGVNSTEKGDLSSESTVSRIRTEHFPLTLESARPSHTSQYLCASSEYLGGQIKLFFGSGTQLSVL.

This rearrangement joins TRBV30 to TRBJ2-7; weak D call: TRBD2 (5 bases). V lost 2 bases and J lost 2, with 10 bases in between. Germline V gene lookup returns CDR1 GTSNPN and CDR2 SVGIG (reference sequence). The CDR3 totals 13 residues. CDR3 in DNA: TGTGCCTGGAGTACTAGGCGTACCTACGAGCAGTACTTC. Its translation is CAWSTRRTYEQYF.

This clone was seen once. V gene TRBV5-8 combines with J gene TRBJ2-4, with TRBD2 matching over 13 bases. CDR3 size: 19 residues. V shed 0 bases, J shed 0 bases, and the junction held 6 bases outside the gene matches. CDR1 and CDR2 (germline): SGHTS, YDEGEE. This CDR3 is CASSLGTSGGILAKNIQYF. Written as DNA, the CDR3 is TGTGCCAGCAGCTTGGGGACTAGCGGGGGAATCCTAGCCAAAAACATTCAGTACTTC.

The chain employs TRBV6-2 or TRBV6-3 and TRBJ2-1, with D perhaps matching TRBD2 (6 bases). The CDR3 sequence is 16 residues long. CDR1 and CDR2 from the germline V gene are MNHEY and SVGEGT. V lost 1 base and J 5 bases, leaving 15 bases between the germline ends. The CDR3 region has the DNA TGTGCCAGCAGTTACTGGAGATCGGGGGTCAACAATGAGCAGTTCTTC. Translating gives CASSYWRSGVNNEQFF.

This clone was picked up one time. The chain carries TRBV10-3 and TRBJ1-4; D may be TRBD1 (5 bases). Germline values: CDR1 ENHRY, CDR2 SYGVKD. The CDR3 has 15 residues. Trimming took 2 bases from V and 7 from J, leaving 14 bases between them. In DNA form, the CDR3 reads TGTGCCATCAGTGAGCAAAAAGGGGTGGGTGAAAAACTGTTTTTT. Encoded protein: CAISEQKGVGEKLFF.

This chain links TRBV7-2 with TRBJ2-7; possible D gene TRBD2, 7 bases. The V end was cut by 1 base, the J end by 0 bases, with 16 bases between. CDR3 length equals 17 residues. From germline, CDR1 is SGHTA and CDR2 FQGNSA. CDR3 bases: TGTGCCAGCAGCTTAGGGGGGCCGGGCGGGAGCTCCTACGAGCAGTACTTC. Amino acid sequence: CASSLGGPGGSSYEQYF.

The CDR3 here is CASSLGTSAYEQYF. The CDR3 DNA is TGTGCCAGCAGCCTTGGGACTAGCGCCTACGAGCAGTACTTC. The chain links TRBV3-1 (or the pseudogene TRBV3-2) to TRBJ2-7, with 10 bases that match TRBD2. The V and J ends lost 4 bases and 2 bases, in that order; junction bases with no gene match: 2. Germline V gene data show CDR1 as LGHDT and CDR2 as YNNKEL (reference sequence). The CDR3 consists of 14 residues.

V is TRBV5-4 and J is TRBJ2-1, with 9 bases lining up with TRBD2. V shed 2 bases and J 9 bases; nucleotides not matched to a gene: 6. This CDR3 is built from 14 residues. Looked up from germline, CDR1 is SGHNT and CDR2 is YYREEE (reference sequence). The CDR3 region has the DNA TGTGCCAGCAGCTTAAGGACTAGCGCTGGTGAGCAGTTCTTC. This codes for CASSLRTSAGEQFF.

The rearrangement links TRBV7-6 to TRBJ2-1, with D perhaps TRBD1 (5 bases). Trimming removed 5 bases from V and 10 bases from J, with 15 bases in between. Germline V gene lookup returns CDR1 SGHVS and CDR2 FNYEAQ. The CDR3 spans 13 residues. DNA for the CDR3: TGTGCCAGCAGCCAGATAACAGGCGGCGAGCAGTTCTTC. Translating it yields CASSQITGGEQFF. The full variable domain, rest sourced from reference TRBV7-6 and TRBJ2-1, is GAGVSQSPRYKVTKRGQDVALRCDPISGHVSLYWYRQALGQGPEFLTYFNYEAQQDKSGLPNDRFSAERPEGSISTLTIQRTEQRDSAMYRCASSQITGGEQFFGPGTRLTVL.

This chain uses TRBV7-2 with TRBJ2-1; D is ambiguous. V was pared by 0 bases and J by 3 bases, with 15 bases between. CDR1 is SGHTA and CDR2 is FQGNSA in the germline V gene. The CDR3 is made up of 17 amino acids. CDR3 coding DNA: TGTGCCAGCAGCTTAGCGCTATCCCAGAGGTTCTACAATGAGCAGTTCTTC. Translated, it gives CASSLALSQRFYNEQFF.

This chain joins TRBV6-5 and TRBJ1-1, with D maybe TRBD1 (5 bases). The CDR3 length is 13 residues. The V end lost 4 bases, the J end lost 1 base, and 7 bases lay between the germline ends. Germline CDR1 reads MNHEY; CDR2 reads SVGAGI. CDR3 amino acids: CASSWGGNTEAFF. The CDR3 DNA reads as TGTGCCAGCAGTTGGGGCGGGAACACTGAAGCTTTCTTT.

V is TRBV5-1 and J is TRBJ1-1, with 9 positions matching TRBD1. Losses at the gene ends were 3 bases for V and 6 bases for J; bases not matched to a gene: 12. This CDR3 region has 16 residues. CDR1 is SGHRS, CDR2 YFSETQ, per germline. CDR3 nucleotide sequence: TGCGCCAGCAGCTGGGTACAAACAGGGGGCGCGGCTGAAGCTTTCTTT. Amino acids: CASSWVQTGGAAEAFF.

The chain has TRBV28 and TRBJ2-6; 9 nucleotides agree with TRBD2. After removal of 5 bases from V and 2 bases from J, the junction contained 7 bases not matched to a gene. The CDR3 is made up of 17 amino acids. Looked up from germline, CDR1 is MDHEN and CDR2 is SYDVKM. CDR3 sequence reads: CASSPPSGTTGANVLTF. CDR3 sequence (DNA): TGTGCCAGCAGTCCGCCTAGCGGGACTACTGGGGCCAACGTCCTGACTTTC. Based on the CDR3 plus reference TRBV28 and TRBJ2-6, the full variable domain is DVKVTQSSRYLVKRTGEKVFLECVQDMDHENMFWYRQDPGLGLRLIYFSYDVKMKEKGDIPEGYSVSREKKERFSLILESASTNQTSMYLCASSPPSGTTGANVLTFGAGSRLTVL.

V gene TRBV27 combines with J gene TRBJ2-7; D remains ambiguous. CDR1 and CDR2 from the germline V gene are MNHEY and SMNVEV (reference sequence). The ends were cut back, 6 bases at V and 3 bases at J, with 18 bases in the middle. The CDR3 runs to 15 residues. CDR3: CASSHPGSSFYEQYF. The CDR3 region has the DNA TGTGCCAGCAGCCACCCCGGCAGTTCTTTCTACGAGCAGTACTTC.